This TCR beta chain was sequenced for a study of PD-1 blockade in classical Hodgkin lymphoma. Germline V lookup: CDR1 LNHDA, CDR2 SQIVND (reference sequence). The V gene end was trimmed by 2 bases and the J gene end by 3 bases; junction bases not matched to a gene: 1. This CDR3 spans 14 amino acids. Here immunoSEQ multiplex PCR was the method, and the copy in TCRdb shows in-frame clones only, minus some. Of about 86,000 clones listed, about 89% are singletons. With no exception, relapse followed autologous stem cell transplantation in all patients, and brentuximab vedotin exposure varied. This sequence was found in a human donor with classical Hodgkin lymphoma. The J gene is TRBJ1-2, the V gene TRBV19; the match to TRBD1 covers 9 bases. The sample consisted of peripheral blood mononuclear cells (PBMCs), taken at baseline. The CDR3 bases are TGTGCCAGTAGTATAAGACAGGGGGACTATGGCTACACCTTC. Encoded protein: CASSIRQGDYGYTF.